The 11 T cell receptor beta chains presented below share a single source sample, sequenced in a study of T cell responses to AZD1222 COVID-19 vaccine. Method: immunoSEQ multiplex PCR; TCRdb's copy keeps in-frame clones and lacks some. Seen here are 150,000 to 200,000 clones, more than 75% observed once, and the top ten hold about 3%. This specimen consisted of peripheral blood, obtained on day 0 of MenACWY control vaccination. The receptor set was obtained from an adult in good health.

The gene calls are TRBV30 and TRBJ2-4; D is undetermined. V gave up 2 bases and J gave up 1 base, with 12 bases separating them. CDR3 length: 15 residues. The germline gives CDR1 GTSNPN, CDR2 SVGIG (reference sequence). DNA of the CDR3: TGTGCCTGGAGTATATCCTCGAGGGCCAAAAACATTCAGTACTTC. As protein: CAWSISSRAKNIQYF.

CDR3 sequence reads: CASSLRQGGYTF. The CDR3 DNA sequence: TGTGCCAGCAGTTTAAGGCAGGGTGGCTACACCTTC. This rearrangement joins TRBV28 to TRBJ1-2, with D perhaps matching TRBD1 (5 bases). This CDR3 is built from 12 residues. V lost 2 bases and J 7 bases, leaving 8 bases between the germline ends. Germline lookup yields CDR1 MDHEN and CDR2 SYDVKM.

The rearrangement uses TRBV19 and TRBJ1-5; TRBD1 might be the D (5 bases). V was clipped by 4 bases and J by 7 bases, with 17 bases between them. This CDR3 comprises 15 residues. CDR1 and CDR2 (germline): LNHDA, SQIVND (reference sequence). The CDR3 region is CASSTQMGGRQPQHF. The CDR3 coding sequence is TGTGCCAGTAGTACGCAGATGGGGGGTAGGCAGCCCCAGCATTTT. The variable domain in full, completed from reference TRBV19 and TRBJ1-5, reads DGGITQSPKYLFRKEGQNVTLSCEQNLNHDAMYWYRQDPGQGLRLIYYSQIVNDFQKGDIAEGYSVSREKKESFPLTVTSAQKNPTAFYLCASSTQMGGRQPQHFGDGTRLSIL.

The genes are TRBV30 and TRBJ1-3; unclear D gene. Germline lookup yields CDR1 GTSNPN and CDR2 SVGIG (reference sequence). The CDR3 extends over 11 amino acids. The ends were cut back, 2 bases at V and 4 bases at J, with 3 bases in the middle. As DNA, the CDR3 is TGTGCCTGGAGTCTCGGAAACACCATATATTTT. Protein: CAWSLGNTIYF.

The V gene is TRBV5-1, the J gene TRBJ1-1; D call uncertain. Germline assignment: CDR1 SGHRS and CDR2 YFSETQ. The CDR3 runs to 14 residues. The ends were cut back, 4 bases at V and 1 base at J, with 11 bases in the middle. CDR3 region: CASSPLLGNTEAFF. CDR3 nucleotides: TGCGCCAGCAGCCCTCTCCTGGGGAACACTGAAGCTTTCTTT. Filled out from reference TRBV5-1 and TRBJ1-1, the complete variable domain reads KAGVTQTPRYLIKTRGQQVTLSCSPISGHRSVSWYQQTPGQGLQFLFEYFSETQRNKGNFPGRFSGRQFSNSRSEMNVSTLELGDSALYLCASSPLLGNTEAFFGQGTRLTVV.

This clone was seen only once. The chain joins TRBV6-2 or TRBV6-3 to TRBJ2-2, with D perhaps TRBD1 (5 bases). In germline, CDR1 is MNHEY, CDR2 SVGEGT. This CDR3 comprises 14 residues. Trimming took 4 bases from V and 5 from J, leaving 11 bases between them. CDR3 DNA sequence: TGTGCCAGCAGTTTCATGCAGGGAACCGGGGAGCTGTTTTTT. Translated: CASSFMQGTGELFF.

V and J are TRBV2 and TRBJ1-1; 8 nucleotides align to TRBD1. Germline-derived CDR1 and CDR2 are SNHLY and FYNNEI. The CDR3 length is 12 residues. V dropped 10 bases and J dropped 1; count of bases not matched to a gene: 2. Written as DNA, the CDR3 is TGTGCCACCAGGGGGCGGAACACTGAAGCTTTCTTT. Translated: CATRGRNTEAFF.

The chain recombines TRBV28 with TRBJ1-5, with D possibly being TRBD1 (5 bases). The V end was cut by 6 bases, the J end by 7 bases, with 19 bases between. The germline V gene encodes CDR1 MDHEN and CDR2 SYDVKM. The CDR3 has 15 residues. CDR3: CASRNPQGIGQPQHF. Here the CDR3 DNA reads TGTGCCAGCAGAAATCCCCAGGGTATAGGGCAGCCCCAGCATTTT. Full variable domain (missing parts from reference TRBV28 and TRBJ1-5): DVKVTQSSRYLVKRTGEKVFLECVQDMDHENMFWYRQDPGLGLRLIYFSYDVKMKEKGDIPEGYSVSREKKERFSLILESASTNQTSMYLCASRNPQGIGQPQHFGDGTRLSIL.

The chain couples TRBV4-2 to TRBJ2-7; no definite D call. Germline loops: CDR1 LGHNA, CDR2 YNFKEQ. There are 12 residues in the CDR3. Deletions cut 1 base from V and 2 bases from J, with 3 bases between. For the CDR3, the DNA is TGTGCCAGCAGCCAAGTTGCCTACGAGCAGTACTTC. Its translation: CASSQVAYEQYF.

The rearrangement uses TRBV30 and TRBJ1-5; perhaps TRBD1 as D (6 bases). The V and J ends lost 3 bases and 7 bases respectively, with 25 bases between them. CDR1 is GTSNPN and CDR2 is SVGIG in the germline V gene (reference sequence). The CDR3 consists of 17 residues. Here the CDR3 DNA reads TGTGCCTGGAGCCCGAAGACAGGTACCAATTTGGGACAGCCCCAGCATTTT. Amino acids: CAWSPKTGTNLGQPQHF.

This rearrangement joins TRBV7-9 to TRBJ2-7; D remains unclear. This CDR3 region has 15 residues. V shed 3 bases and J shed 1 base, with 13 bases lying between them. Germline CDR1 reads SEHNR; CDR2 reads FQNEAQ (reference sequence). In DNA form, the CDR3 reads TGTGCCAGCAGCTTGGGCGCCGCAGGTTCCTACGAGCAGTACTTC. It encodes CASSLGAAGSYEQYF.